This T cell receptor (beta chain) appears in the sequencing data of a study of cytomegalovirus exposure and HLA in healthy donors. The study's findings and limits: Most TCR beta V segments were productive about 90% or about 30% of the time in an earlier analysis.

The CDR3 spans 15 residues. The junction had 1 base not matched to a gene; V was cut back by 1 base and J by 0 bases. Germline V lookup: CDR1 SGHRS, CDR2 YFSETQ. As to this clone: Its target is not known.

60 Vbeta and 13 Jbeta primers were used in PCR. The method was immunoSEQ multiplex PCR; TCRdb's version includes in-frame clones alone and lacks a portion of them. The table lists around 39,000 clones, around 64% of them singletons. Donors likely had unrecorded immune exposures despite being nominally healthy when sampled. The genes are TRBV5-1 and TRBJ2-7; 10 bases fit TRBD2. Material: PBMCs. This clonotype originated in a human donor in good health. DNA for the CDR3: TGCGCCAGCAGCTTGCTAGCGGGGGTCTCCTACGAGCAGTACTTC. Its protein is CASSLLAGVSYEQYF. The full variable domain, completed using reference TRBV5-1 and TRBJ2-7, is KAGVTQTPRYLIKTRGQQVTLSCSPISGHRSVSWYQQTPGQGLQFLFEYFSETQRNKGNFPGRFSGRQFSNSRSEMNVSTLELGDSALYLCASSLLAGVSYEQYFGPGTRLTVT.